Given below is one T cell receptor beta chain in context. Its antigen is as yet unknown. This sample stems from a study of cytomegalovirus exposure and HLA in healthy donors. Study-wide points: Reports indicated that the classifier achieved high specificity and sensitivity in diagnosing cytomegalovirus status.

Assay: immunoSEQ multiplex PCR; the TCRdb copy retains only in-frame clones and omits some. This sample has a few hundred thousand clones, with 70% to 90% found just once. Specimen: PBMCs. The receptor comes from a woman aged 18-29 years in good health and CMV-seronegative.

In DNA, the CDR3 is TGTGCCAGCAGTTCTCACAGGGGAGAGACCCAGTACTTC. It yields the protein CASSSHRGETQYF. This chain uses TRBV6-4 with TRBJ2-5; 7 positions agree with TRBD1. Looked up from germline, CDR1 is MRHNA and CDR2 is SNTAGT. This CDR3 is built from 13 residues. V dropped 5 bases and J dropped 4; count of bases not matched to a gene: 4.